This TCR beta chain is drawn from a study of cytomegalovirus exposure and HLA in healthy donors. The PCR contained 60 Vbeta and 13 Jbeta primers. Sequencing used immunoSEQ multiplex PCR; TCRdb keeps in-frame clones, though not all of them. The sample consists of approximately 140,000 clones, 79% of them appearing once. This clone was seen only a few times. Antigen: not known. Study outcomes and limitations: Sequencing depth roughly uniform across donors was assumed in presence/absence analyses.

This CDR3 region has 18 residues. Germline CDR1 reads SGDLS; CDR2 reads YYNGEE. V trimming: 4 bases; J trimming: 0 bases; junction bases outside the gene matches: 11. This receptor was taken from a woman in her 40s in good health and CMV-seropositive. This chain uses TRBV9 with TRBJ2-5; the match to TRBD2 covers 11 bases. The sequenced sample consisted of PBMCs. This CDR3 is CASSRSGGASQYQETQYF. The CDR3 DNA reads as TGTGCCAGCAGCCGTAGCGGGGGGGCTTCCCAATACCAAGAGACCCAGTACTTC. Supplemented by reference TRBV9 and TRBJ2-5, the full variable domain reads DSGVTQTPKHLITATGQRVTLRCSPRSGDLSVYWYQQSLDQGLQFLIQYYNGEERAKGNILERFSAQQFPDLHSELNLSSLELGDSALYFCASSRSGGASQYQETQYFGPGTRLLVL.